Listed below are T cell receptor beta chains from one sample, sequenced in a study of T cells after posttransplantation cyclophosphamide. Produced via immunoSEQ multiplex PCR; TCRdb's table is partial and in-frame only. The repertoire holds about 50,000 clones, with under 95% as singletons. Sequenced material: PBMCs. The receptors were sampled from a woman aged 25 to 45 in good health and a related stem cell transplant donor. The CDR3 runs from the conserved cysteine through the conserved F or W. Each record gives: D gene, J gene, V gene, clone size, CDR3 DNA, CDR3 protein. A D gene is named only where the DNA matches it firmly. A row's size may be missing; if present it is once, few, many or a size class.

TRBD2,TRBJ2-7,TRBV5-1,.,TGCGCCAGCAGCTTAGGGCCGGGGGGGCCCTACGAGCAGTACTTC,CASSLGPGGPYEQYF
.,TRBJ2-1,TRBV5-1,.,TGCGCCAGCAGCTTGGGAGACAGATACAATGAGCAGTTCTTC,CASSLGDRYNEQFF
TRBD1,TRBJ2-5,TRBV9,.,TGTGCCAGCAGCGCCGGACAGGGAAATTATCAAGAGACCCAGTACTTC,CASSAGQGNYQETQYF
TRBD1,TRBJ2-7,TRBV7-9,.,TGTGCCAGCAGCTTAGTTTTGACAGGGGCCTCCTACGAGCAGTACTTC,CASSLVLTGASYEQYF
.,TRBJ2-3,TRBV9,.,TGTGCCAGCAGCGTAGTAGCGCTACACACAGATACGCAGTATTTT,CASSVVALHTDTQYF
TRBD1,TRBJ1-1,TRBV9,.,TGTGCCAGCAGCGGCGACAGGGGGAACACTGAAGCTTTCTTT,CASSGDRGNTEAFF
.,TRBJ2-5,TRBV19,.,TGTGCCACCCAACAAAGCGGCCGGACCCAGTACTTC,CATQQSGRTQYF
TRBD2,TRBJ2-1,TRBV6-1,.,TGTGCCAGCAGTGAAGAATTAGCGGGGCGGAATGAGCAGTTCTTC,CASSEELAGRNEQFF
TRBD2,TRBJ2-2,TRBV30,once,TGTGCCCTAGGACTAGCGGGGGGGCTCGCCGGGGAGCTGTTTTTT,CALGLAGGLAGELFF
.,TRBJ2-7,TRBV6-5,.,TGTGCCAGCAGTTACCGGACACCCTCCTACGAGCAGTACTTC,CASSYRTPSYEQYF
TRBD1,TRBJ1-1,TRBV9,.,TGTGCCAGCAGCGTTTTTGACAGGGGCGGCACTGAAGCTTTCTTT,CASSVFDRGGTEAFF
TRBD2,TRBJ2-7,TRBV19,.,TGTGCCAGTAAGGGAGGGAAAGGGTCCGAGCAGTACTTC,CASKGGKGSEQYF
TRBD1,TRBJ1-4,TRBV30,.,TGTGCCTGGACCCGAGGGACAGGGACACCCCTTGCAACTAATGAAAAACTGTTTTTT,CAWTRGTGTPLATNEKLFF
TRBD2,TRBJ2-1,TRBV9,.,TGTGCCAGCAGCCCTCTCAGCGGGGCCCCCTACAATGAGCAGTTCTTC,CASSPLSGAPYNEQFF
.,TRBJ1-4,TRBV10-3,.,TGTGCCATCAGTGAGGCCTTCCCGACAGCTTCCCATAATGAAAAACTGTTTTTT,CAISEAFPTASHNEKLFF
.,TRBJ1-2,TRBV13,.,TGTGCCAGCAGCACCGGACTTGATGGCTACACCTTC,CASSTGLDGYTF
TRBD2,TRBJ2-7,TRBV19,.,TGTGCCAGTAGTATGGGGGGGATTGGCGAGCAGTACTTC,CASSMGGIGEQYF
TRBD1,TRBJ2-5,TRBV5-1,.,TGCGCCAGCAGCTTGGGACCGGGACAGGCTCGAGAGACCCAGTACTTC,CASSLGPGQARETQYF
.,TRBJ1-1,TRBV15,.,TGTGCCACCAGCAGAGACAGAGAGGCGAACACTGAAGCTTTCTTT,CATSRDREANTEAFF
.,TRBJ1-4,TRBV7-9,.,TGTGCCAGCAGCTTACCATACTCCGGGACAAAACGTAATGAAAAACTGTTTTTT,CASSLPYSGTKRNEKLFF
.,TRBJ1-4,TRBV27,.,TGTGCCAGCAGTTTCCTTAGACAGTCTAATGAAAAACTGTTTTTT,CASSFLRQSNEKLFF
.,TRBJ1-2,TRBV9,.,TGTGCCAGCAGCGTAGATCACAGGGACGGGGGCTACACCTTC,CASSVDHRDGGYTF
TRBD2,TRBJ2-1,TRBV5-1,.,TGCGCCAGCAGCCTCGGACTAGCGGGGGGCCTTTACAATGAGCAGTTCTTC,CASSLGLAGGLYNEQFF
.,TRBJ2-3,TRBV4-1,.,TGCGCCAGCAGCCAGGGACCGGGGGGCCGGACAGATACGCAGTATTTT,CASSQGPGGRTDTQYF
TRBD2,TRBJ2-1,TRBV5-4,.,TGTGCCAGCAGTCCGGGGGGTAGCGGGGGGTTCTCCTACAATGAGCAGTTCTTC,CASSPGGSGGFSYNEQFF
.,TRBJ2-3,TRBV18,.,TGTGCCAGCTCTACTAGCCCGTTAATGAGCACAGATACGCAGTATTTT,CASSTSPLMSTDTQYF
TRBD1,TRBJ1-4,TRBV29-1,.,TGCAGCGTCGGCGGACAGGGGGCTTCTGGTGAAAAACTGTTTTTT,CSVGGQGASGEKLFF
.,TRBJ2-7,TRBV2,.,TGTGCCAGCAGTGAAGCTACTTTAACCACCTACGAGCAGTACTTC,CASSEATLTTYEQYF
TRBD2,TRBJ2-3,TRBV9,.,TGTGCCAGCAGCGTTTCTGCGGGGGGAAACACAGATACGCAGTATTTT,CASSVSAGGNTDTQYF
TRBD1,TRBJ2-7,TRBV5-4,.,TGTGCCAGCAGCGTTGGGACAGCCACAGGGTACGAGCAGTACTTC,CASSVGTATGYEQYF
TRBD2,TRBJ2-7,TRBV7-9,.,TGTGCCAGCAGCTTCGGGACTAGCGGGGGATACGAGCAGTACTTC,CASSFGTSGGYEQYF
.,TRBJ1-1,TRBV7-9,.,TGTGCCAGCAGCCCGGCACAGGGAAACACTGAAGCTTTCTTT,CASSPAQGNTEAFF
.,TRBJ2-3,TRBV28,.,TGTGCCAGCAGTTCAAATAAATGGGGGGTGGGAGATACGCAGTATTTT,CASSSNKWGVGDTQYF
.,TRBJ2-7,TRBV5-4,.,TGTGCCAGCAGCTTGTCAGGGGCGCCCGAGCAGTACTTC,CASSLSGAPEQYF
.,TRBJ1-5,TRBV4-3,.,TGCGCCAGCAGCCAAGATTTGAGGGGAGGGAATCAGCCCCAGCATTTT,CASSQDLRGGNQPQHF
TRBD2,TRBJ2-5,TRBV5-6,.,TGTGCCAGCAGCTCTAGCGGGGGCCAAGAGACCCAGTACTTC,CASSSSGGQETQYF
TRBD1,TRBJ1-2,TRBV28,.,TGTGCCAGCAGGCCCCCGACAGGGGCCCTGGGGCACTACACCTTC,CASRPPTGALGHYTF
TRBD1,TRBJ1-2,TRBV6-1,.,TGTGCCAGCAGTCCGACAGGGAACTATGGCTACACCTTC,CASSPTGNYGYTF
.,TRBJ2-5,TRBV18,.,TGTGCCAGCTCACGAAACCCGACAGGGAGGGAGACCCAGTACTTC,CASSRNPTGRETQYF
.,TRBJ2-1,TRBV5-6,.,TGTGCCAGCACCCGGTCCGCCTACAATGAGCAGTTCTTC,CASTRSAYNEQFF
TRBD1,TRBJ1-6,TRBV25-1,.,TGTGCCAGCAGTGTACAGGGGTTTCTCCTCCACTTT,CASSVQGFLLHF
TRBD1,TRBJ2-3,TRBV7-8,.,TGTGCCAGCAGCGGAGAGGCGTCAGGGGGTGATACGCAGTATTTT,CASSGEASGGDTQYF
.,TRBJ1-1,TRBV7-2,.,TGTGCCAGCAGCTTAGGGAGATTGAACACTGAAGCTTTCTTT,CASSLGRLNTEAFF
.,TRBJ2-2,TRBV7-3,.,TGTGCCAGCAGCTTGGACAGGAACACCGGGGAGCTGTTTTTT,CASSLDRNTGELFF
TRBD2,TRBJ2-3,TRBV10-1,.,TGCGCCAGCAGTCCTCTAAACCTAGCGGGGGACCACACAGATACGCAGTATTTT,CASSPLNLAGDHTDTQYF
TRBD1,TRBJ1-2,TRBV7-2,.,TGTGCCAGCAGCTCCTGGGACAGAGGACACTATGGCTACACCTTC,CASSSWDRGHYGYTF